This T cell receptor (beta chain) was retrieved from a study of early T cells in non-severe SARS-CoV-2 infection (dated by TCRdb to about 2021). At the level of the whole study: TCR sequencing used bulk RNA from unsorted whole blood, so alpha and beta chains could not be paired. The study at large found these results: Matching against VDJdb was skewed toward anti-spike CD8 responses, likely underestimated virus-specific expansions, and missed private and CD4 specificities.

The method behind the library was 5' RACE. TCRdb names NextSeq 500 as the instrument used. Unique molecular identifiers were attached to individual cDNA molecules in the TCR library protocol so that sequencing error and PCR bias could be corrected. TCR alpha and beta chains were both sequenced, and the abundances of alpha and beta sequences in each sample were closely correlated with each other. From the authors' description of their analysis: V gene, J gene and CDR3 annotation of TCR sequences was performed with Decombinator V4. Expanded TCRs were defined as changing significantly between any two time points under a Poisson model with p below 0.0001. Abundances of TCRs were expressed as counts per million after normalisation to the total number of TCRs sequenced in each sample. TRAV1-2 paired with TRAJ12, TRAJ20 or TRAJ33 defined MAIT TCRs, while TRAV10 paired with TRAJ18 defined iNKT TCRs. VDJdb, accessed 1 November 2021, was searched for CMV, EBV and SARS-CoV-2 annotated TCRs, with TCRs annotated for multiple antigens excluded. TCRdb trimmed the raw reads at Q25, called clones with MiXCR and kept productive beta chains. Each CDR3 protein gets just one entry, which takes the most common genes and DNA from the rows behind it. The V and J calls, along with clone size, are taken from TCRdb and not from the paper's own processing. The sample data list approximately 34,000 distinct CDR3 sequences, and 5% to 6% of these were observed just once. Of the sample, over 6% is held by the ten largest clones.

A case-control design nested within a healthcare worker cohort in London, UK, was used, with weekly nasopharyngeal swab PCR tests and blood sampling performed. Healthcare workers were enrolled in the week of the UK lockdown, from 23 to 31 March 2020, and were followed every week for up to about 15 weeks. CDR1 and CDR2, per the germline V gene (reference sequence), are SEHNR and FQNEAQ. Trimming removed 5 bases from V and 5 bases from J, leaving 12 bases between the germline ends. The cysteine opens and the phenylalanine closes a CDR3 of 13 amino acids. The only DNA kept is the CDR3, 39 bases in frame from the first base. This clonotype was counted at least ten times. Which antigen it targets is not known. No per-base quality is available; no much larger clone lies one base away.

The sequence was obtained from an adult who was a healthcare worker with PCR-confirmed SARS-CoV-2 infection or an uninfected control (not recorded which). The rearranged chain carries TRBV7-9 and TRBJ1-1; matching of 6 bases hints at TRBD1 as the D gene. The specimen comprised whole blood, sampled at baseline. In nucleotides, the sequence is TGTGCCAGCAGCCAGGGGTCGGGGACTGAAGCTTTCTTT. Its translation is CASSQGSGTEAFF.